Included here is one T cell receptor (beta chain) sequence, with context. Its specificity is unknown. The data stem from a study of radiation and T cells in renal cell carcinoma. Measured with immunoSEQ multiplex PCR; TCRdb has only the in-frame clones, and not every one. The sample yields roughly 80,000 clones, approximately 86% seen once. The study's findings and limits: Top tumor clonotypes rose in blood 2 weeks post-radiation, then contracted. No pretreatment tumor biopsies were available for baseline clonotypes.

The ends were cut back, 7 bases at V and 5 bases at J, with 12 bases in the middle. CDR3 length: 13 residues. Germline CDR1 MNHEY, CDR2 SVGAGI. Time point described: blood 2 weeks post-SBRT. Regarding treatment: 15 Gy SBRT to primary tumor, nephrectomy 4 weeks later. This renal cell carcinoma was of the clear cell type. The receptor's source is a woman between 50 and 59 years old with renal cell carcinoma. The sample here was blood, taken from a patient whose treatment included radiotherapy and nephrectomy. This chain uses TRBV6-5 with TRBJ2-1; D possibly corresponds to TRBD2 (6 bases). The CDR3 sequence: CASTQTRNNEQFF. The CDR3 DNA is TGTGCCAGCACCCAGACTAGAAACAATGAGCAGTTCTTC.